Reported below is one T cell receptor beta chain. V dropped 3 bases and J dropped 9; count of bases not matched to a gene: 12. CDR1 SGHVS and CDR2 FQNEAQ come from the germline V gene. The CDR3 length is 16 residues. Participant age was 18 to 89 years, and participants resided in fewer than 25 US areas. Up to 2 weeks before entering the study, exposed participants had met a COVID-19 case. Under the authors' procedure: Estimation of nucleated cell counts relied on the amplification of reference gene primers. The data were produced by immunoSEQ multiplex PCR, yet TCRdb's version contains in-frame clones alone and is incomplete. The V and J calls and the clone size are those of that table, but D and trimming were determined from the DNA. The sample yields some 320,000 clones, 90% seen once. This entry is derived from a study of blood T cell repertoires in COVID-19.

Sequencing input: PBMCs or T cells enriched from blood (not recorded which). The receptor comes from a woman aged 30 to 39 who had been exposed to COVID-19. V gene TRBV7-8 combines with J gene TRBJ2-1, with 9 nucleotides matching TRBD1. The CDR3 protein is CASSFLVTGGGFEQFF. CDR3 nucleotides: TGTGCCAGCAGCTTCTTGGTCACAGGGGGCGGATTTGAGCAGTTCTTC.